This TCR beta chain was found in a study of radiotherapy plus CTLA-4 blockade in lung cancer. General observations from the study: Subsequent to radiotherapy plus ipilimumab, tumor-derived TCR clones underwent expansion in blood.

CTLA-4 blockade using ipilimumab, together with focal radiation, was received by patients with chemo-refractory metastatic non-small-cell lung cancer. Assay: immunoSEQ multiplex PCR; the TCRdb copy retains only in-frame clones and omits some. The sample yields fewer than 150,000 clones, roughly 80% seen once. CDR3 length equals 10 residues. Per the germline V gene, CDR1 is DFQATT and CDR2 is SNEGSKA (reference sequence). Germline trimming cut 6 bases from V and 8 bases from J; bases unmatched to any gene: 3. As regards this clone: Antigen specificity is unknown.

The TCR was taken from a human donor with non-small cell lung cancer who had a partial response to radiotherapy plus ipilimumab. The specimen comprised peripheral blood, sampled from a patient treated with radiotherapy plus ipilimumab. The gene calls are TRBV20-1 and TRBJ1-2, with 7 bases identical to TRBD1. The CDR3 DNA reads as TGCAGTGCAAGGGGGCACGGCTACACCTTC. Translating it yields CSARGHGYTF.